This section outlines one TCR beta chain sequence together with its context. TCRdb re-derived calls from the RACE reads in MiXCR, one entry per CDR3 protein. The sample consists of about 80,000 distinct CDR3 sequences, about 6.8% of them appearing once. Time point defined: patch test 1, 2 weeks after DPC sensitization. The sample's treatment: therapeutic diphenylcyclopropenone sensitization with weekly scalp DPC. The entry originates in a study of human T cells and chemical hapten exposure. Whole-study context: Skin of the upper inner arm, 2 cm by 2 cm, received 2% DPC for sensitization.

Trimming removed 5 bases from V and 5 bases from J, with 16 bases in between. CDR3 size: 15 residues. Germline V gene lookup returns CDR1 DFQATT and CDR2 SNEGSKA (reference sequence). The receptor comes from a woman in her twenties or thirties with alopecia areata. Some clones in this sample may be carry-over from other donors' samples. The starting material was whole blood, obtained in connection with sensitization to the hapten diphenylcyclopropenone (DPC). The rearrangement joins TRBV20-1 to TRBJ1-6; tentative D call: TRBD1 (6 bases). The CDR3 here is CSAGTLGHNNSPLHF. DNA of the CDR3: TGCAGTGCTGGGACCCTGGGACATAATAATTCACCCCTCCACTTT.